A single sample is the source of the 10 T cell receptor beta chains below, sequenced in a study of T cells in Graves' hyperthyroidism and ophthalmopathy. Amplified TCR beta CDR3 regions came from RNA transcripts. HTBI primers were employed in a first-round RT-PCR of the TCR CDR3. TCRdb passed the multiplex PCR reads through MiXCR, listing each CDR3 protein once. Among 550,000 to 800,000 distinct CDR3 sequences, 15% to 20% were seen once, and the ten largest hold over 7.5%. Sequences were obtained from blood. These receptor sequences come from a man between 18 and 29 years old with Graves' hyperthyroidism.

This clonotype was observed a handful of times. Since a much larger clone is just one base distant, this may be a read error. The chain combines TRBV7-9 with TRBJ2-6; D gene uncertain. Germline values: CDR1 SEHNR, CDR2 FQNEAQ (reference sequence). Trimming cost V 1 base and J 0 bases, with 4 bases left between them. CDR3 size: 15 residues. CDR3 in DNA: TGTGCCAGCAGCTTAGTCCTCTCTGGGGCCAACGTCCTGACTTTC. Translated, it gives CASSLVLSGANVLTF.

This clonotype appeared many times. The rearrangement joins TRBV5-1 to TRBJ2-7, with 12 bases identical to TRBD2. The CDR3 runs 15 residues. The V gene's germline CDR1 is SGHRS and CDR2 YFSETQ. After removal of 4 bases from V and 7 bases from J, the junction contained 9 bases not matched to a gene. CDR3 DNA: TGCGCCAGCAGCCCCCGACTAGCGGGAGTTCGGGAGCAGTACTTC. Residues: CASSPRLAGVREQYF.

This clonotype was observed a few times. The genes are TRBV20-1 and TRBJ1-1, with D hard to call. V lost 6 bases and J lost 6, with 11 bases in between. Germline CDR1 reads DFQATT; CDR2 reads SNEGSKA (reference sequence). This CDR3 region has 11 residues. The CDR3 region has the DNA TGCAGTGCCGGCTTGATCTCTGAAGCTTTCTTT. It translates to CSAGLISEAFF.

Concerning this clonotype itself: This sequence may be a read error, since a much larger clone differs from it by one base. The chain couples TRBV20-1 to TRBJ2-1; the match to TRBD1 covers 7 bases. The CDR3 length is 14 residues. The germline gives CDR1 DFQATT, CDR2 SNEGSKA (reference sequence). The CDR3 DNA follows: TGCAGTGCTCCAGGACAGGTCGTCTACAATGGGCAGTTCTTC. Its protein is CSAPGQVVYNGQFF.

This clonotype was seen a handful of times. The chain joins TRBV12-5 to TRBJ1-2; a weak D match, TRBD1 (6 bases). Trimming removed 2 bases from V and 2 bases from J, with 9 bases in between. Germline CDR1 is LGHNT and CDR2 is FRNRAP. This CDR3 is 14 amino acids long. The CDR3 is CASGLSTGNYGYTF. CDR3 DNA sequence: TGTGCTAGTGGTTTGTCGACAGGAAACTATGGCTACACCTTC.

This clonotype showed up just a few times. As DNA, the CDR3 is TGTGCCAGCATCCCGGGGCCGAATGAACCTGAAGCTTTCTTT. This gives the protein CASIPGPNEPEAFF. The genes are TRBV6-1 and TRBJ1-1, with D maybe TRBD1 (5 bases). This CDR3 is built from 14 residues. Trimming removed 7 bases from V and 6 bases from J, with 18 bases in between. CDR1 is MNHNS and CDR2 is SASEGT in the germline V gene.

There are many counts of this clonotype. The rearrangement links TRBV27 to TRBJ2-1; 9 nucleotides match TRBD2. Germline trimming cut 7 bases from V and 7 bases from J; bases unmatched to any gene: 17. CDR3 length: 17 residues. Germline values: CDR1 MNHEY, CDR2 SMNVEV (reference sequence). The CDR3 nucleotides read TGTGCCAGCACCTCTCCCCTCGATAGCGGGAGTTCGAATGAGCAGTTCTTC. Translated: CASTSPLDSGSSNEQFF.

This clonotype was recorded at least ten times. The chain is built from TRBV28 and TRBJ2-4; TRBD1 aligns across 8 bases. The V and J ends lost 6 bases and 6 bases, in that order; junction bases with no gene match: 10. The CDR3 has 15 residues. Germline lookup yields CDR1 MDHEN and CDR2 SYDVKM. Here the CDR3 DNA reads TGTGCCAGCAGCCGTCAGGACAGGGTGGGAAACATTCAGTACTTC. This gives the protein CASSRQDRVGNIQYF.

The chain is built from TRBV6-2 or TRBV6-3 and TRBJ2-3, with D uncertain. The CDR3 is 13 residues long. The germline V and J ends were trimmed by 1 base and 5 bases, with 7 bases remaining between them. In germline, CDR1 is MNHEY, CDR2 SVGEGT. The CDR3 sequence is CASSYLALDTQYF. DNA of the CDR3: TGTGCCAGCAGTTACTTGGCTTTAGATACGCAGTATTTT.

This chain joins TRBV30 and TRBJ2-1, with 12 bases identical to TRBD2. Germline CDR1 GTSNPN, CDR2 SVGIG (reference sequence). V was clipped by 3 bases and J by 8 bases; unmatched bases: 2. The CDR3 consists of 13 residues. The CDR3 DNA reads TGTGCCTGGAGGGGACTAGCGGGCGATGAGCAGTTCTTC. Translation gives CAWRGLAGDEQFF.